The clone carrying this T cell receptor beta chain was observed at least ten times. The antigen is not known. These data originate in a study of T cells in Graves' hyperthyroidism and ophthalmopathy. Study-wide findings and caveats: In validation, the model predicted ophthalmopathy. These predictions came a median roughly six months before onset.

This CDR3 is built from 14 residues. Trimming at V came to 5 bases and at J to 6 bases, leaving 7 bases not matched to a gene. Germline CDR1 and CDR2: SNHLY and FYNNEI. It was RNA transcripts that yielded the amplified TCR beta CDR3 regions. An initial round of RT-PCR targeting the TCR CDR3 relied on the HTBI primer set. TCRdb fed the multiplex PCR reads into MiXCR, producing one record per CDR3 protein. The profile shows under 350,000 distinct CDR3 sequences, less than 15% of them singletons. V usage is TRBV2 and J usage is TRBJ2-7; 10 bases are a match to TRBD2. The sequencing input was blood. The receptor was isolated from a woman in her 30s with Graves' hyperthyroidism that later progressed to Graves' ophthalmopathy. The CDR3 nucleotides read TGTGCCAGCAGTCTCCCTAGCGGGAGTAGCGAGCAGTACTTC. It specifies CASSLPSGSSEQYF.